This T cell receptor (beta chain) is from a study of T cell responses to AZD1222 COVID-19 vaccine. V was trimmed by 7 bases and J by 3 bases, leaving 16 bases between them. Germline V gene lookup returns CDR1 MNHEY and CDR2 SVGEGT. This CDR3 is built from 15 residues. The assay was immunoSEQ multiplex PCR, and TCRdb's table has in-frame clones only and misses some. The data contain 150,000 to 200,000 clones, more than 75% of them seen just once; the ten biggest clones take up roughly 25%. The source is an adult who received the AZD1222 COVID-19 vaccine. Sequenced material: peripheral blood, taken 28 days after the second AZD1222 dose. The chain employs TRBV6-2 or TRBV6-3 and TRBJ2-1; a possible D gene is TRBD2 (6 bases). CDR3 protein: CASTPRGASYNEQFF. CDR3 coding DNA: TGTGCCAGCACCCCCCGCGGGGCTAGCTACAATGAGCAGTTCTTC.